The T cell receptor beta chain under discussion was sequenced for a study of PD-1 and CTLA-4 blockade in melanoma. Assay: immunoSEQ multiplex PCR; the TCRdb copy retains only in-frame clones and omits some. In the table there are about 16,000 clones, approximately 70% of which are singletons. The CDR3 sequence is 13 residues long. Trimming cost V 0 bases and J 3 bases, with 6 bases left between them. Germline V CDR1 and CDR2: SGDLS, YYNGEE. The sample in question was CD8+ T cells from peripheral blood, obtained from a patient given anti-PD-1 treatment. The chain combines TRBV9 with TRBJ1-1; D ambiguous. This sequence was found in a human donor with melanoma. This CDR3 reads CASSVVWYTEAFF. In nucleotides, the CDR3 is TGTGCCAGCAGCGTAGTATGGTACACTGAAGCTTTCTTT.